The source of this T cell receptor beta chain is a study of T cells in Graves' hyperthyroidism and ophthalmopathy. There are a few counts of this clonotype. The CDR3 totals 14 residues. Germline values: CDR1 MGHRA, CDR2 YSYEKL. Trimming cost V 0 bases and J 6 bases, with 9 bases left between them. TCR beta CDR3 sequences were amplified from RNA transcripts. Carried out on the TCR CDR3, a first-round RT-PCR used the HTBI primer set. TCRdb itself ran the multiplex PCR reads through MiXCR, one entry per CDR3 protein. The table shows under 800,000 distinct CDR3 sequences, with less than 15% occurring only once.

Sequencing was done on a sample of blood. The sequence came from a woman aged 18-29 years with Graves' hyperthyroidism. The gene calls are TRBV4-1 and TRBJ2-1, with D hard to call. CDR3 region: CASSQDLGPNEQFF. In nucleotides, the CDR3 is TGCGCCAGCAGCCAAGATCTTGGTCCCAATGAGCAGTTCTTC.